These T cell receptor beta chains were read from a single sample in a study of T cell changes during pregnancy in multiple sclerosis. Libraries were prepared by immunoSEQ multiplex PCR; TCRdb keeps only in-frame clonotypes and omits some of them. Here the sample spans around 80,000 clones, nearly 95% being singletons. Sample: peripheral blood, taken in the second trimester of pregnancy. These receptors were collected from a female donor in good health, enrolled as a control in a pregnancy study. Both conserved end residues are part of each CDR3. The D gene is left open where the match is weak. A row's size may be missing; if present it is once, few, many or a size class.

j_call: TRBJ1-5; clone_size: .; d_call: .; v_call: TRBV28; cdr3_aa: CASSYGGSGNQPQHF; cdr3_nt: TGTGCCAGCAGTTACGGGGGGTCGGGCAATCAGCCCCAGCATTTT
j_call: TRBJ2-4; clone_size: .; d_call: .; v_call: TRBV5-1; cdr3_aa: CASSLLVGAGENIQYF; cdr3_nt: TGCGCCAGCAGCTTGCTTGTGGGAGCGGGTGAAAACATTCAGTACTTC
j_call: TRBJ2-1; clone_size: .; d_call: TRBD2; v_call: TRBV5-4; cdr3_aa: CASSLGLAGGGNEQFF; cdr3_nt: TGTGCCAGCAGCTTGGGACTAGCGGGAGGAGGGAATGAGCAGTTCTTC
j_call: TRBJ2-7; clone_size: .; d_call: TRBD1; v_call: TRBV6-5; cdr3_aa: CASSFSGTGGYEQYF; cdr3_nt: TGTGCCAGCAGTTTCTCCGGGACAGGGGGCTACGAGCAGTACTTC
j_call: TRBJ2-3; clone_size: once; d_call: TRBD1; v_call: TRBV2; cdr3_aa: CASSGQGPDTQYF; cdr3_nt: TGTGCCAGCAGTGGACAGGGTCCAGATACGCAGTATTTT
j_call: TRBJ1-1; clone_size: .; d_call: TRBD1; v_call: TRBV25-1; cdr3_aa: CASSEYGAGQGEAFF; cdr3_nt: TGTGCCAGCAGTGAATATGGAGCGGGACAGGGAGAGGCTTTCTTT
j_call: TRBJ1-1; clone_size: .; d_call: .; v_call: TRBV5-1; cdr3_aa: CASSFRGGNTEAFF; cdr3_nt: TGCGCCAGCAGCTTCCGGGGTGGGAACACTGAAGCTTTCTTT
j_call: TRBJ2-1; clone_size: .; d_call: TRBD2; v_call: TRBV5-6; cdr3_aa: CASSLLPGGPNSYNEQFF; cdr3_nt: TGTGCCAGCAGCTTGTTGCCGGGAGGGCCGAACTCCTACAATGAGCAGTTCTTC
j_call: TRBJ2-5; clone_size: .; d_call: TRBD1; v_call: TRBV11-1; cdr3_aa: CASSPGQGYRQTQYF; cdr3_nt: TGTGCCAGCAGCCCGGGACAGGGGTATAGGCAGACCCAGTACTTC
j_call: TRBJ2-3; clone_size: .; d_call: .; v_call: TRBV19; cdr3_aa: CASSPGGGAGDTQYF; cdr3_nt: TGTGCCAGTAGCCCTGGAGGCGGGGCAGGAGATACGCAGTATTTT
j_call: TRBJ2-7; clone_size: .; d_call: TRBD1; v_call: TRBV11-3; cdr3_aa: CASSSRRGQGVSEQYF; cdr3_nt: TGTGCCAGCAGCTCTAGGAGGGGACAGGGCGTGTCGGAGCAGTACTTC
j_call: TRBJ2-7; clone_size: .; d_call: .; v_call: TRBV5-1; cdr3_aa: CASSLAVTYEQYF; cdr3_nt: TGCGCCAGCAGCTTGGCAGTAACCTACGAGCAGTACTTC
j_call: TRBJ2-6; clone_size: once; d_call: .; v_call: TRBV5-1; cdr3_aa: CASSLAPGVAGANVLTF; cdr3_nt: TGCGCCAGCAGCTTGGCGCCAGGGGTGGCTGGGGCCAACGTCCTGACTTTC
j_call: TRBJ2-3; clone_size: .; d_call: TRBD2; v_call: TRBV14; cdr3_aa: CASSQGLAGVVDTQYF; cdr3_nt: TGTGCCAGCAGCCAAGGTCTAGCGGGAGTCGTAGATACGCAGTATTTT
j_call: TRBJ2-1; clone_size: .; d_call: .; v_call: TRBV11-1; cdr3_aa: CASSFRSSYNEQFF; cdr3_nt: TGTGCCAGCAGCTTTCGGAGCTCCTACAATGAGCAGTTCTTC
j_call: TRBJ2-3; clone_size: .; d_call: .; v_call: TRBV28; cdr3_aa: CASSFGRWGSGVDTQYF; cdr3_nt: TGTGCCAGCAGTTTCGGGCGGTGGGGTTCGGGAGTAGATACGCAGTATTTT
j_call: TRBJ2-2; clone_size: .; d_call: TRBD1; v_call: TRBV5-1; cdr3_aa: CASSLVAGGNTGELFF; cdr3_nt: TGCGCCAGCAGCTTGGTGGCAGGGGGGAACACCGGGGAGCTGTTTTTT
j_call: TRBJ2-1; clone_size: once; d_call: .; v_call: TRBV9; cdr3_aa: CASSVVSRASYNEQFF; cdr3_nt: TGTGCCAGCAGCGTAGTAAGCAGGGCCTCCTACAATGAGCAGTTCTTC
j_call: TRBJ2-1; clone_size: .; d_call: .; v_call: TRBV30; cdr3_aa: CAWSPGRGNEQFF; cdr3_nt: TGTGCCTGGAGCCCCGGGCGGGGTAATGAGCAGTTCTTC
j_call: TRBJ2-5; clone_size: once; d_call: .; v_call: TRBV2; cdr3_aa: CASRETGLETQYF; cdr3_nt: TGTGCCAGCAGGGAAACAGGTCTCGAGACCCAGTACTTC
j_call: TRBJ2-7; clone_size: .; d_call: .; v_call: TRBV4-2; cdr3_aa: CASSPALDTSSSYEQYF; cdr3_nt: TGTGCCAGCAGCCCCGCACTGGACACCTCCTCCTCCTACGAGCAGTACTTC
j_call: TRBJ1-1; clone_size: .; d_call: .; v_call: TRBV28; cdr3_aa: CASSLFRAGNTEAFF; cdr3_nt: TGTGCCAGCAGTTTATTCCGCGCAGGGAACACTGAAGCTTTCTTT
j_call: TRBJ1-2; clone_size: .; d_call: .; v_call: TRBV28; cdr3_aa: CASSLDPTGLGYTF; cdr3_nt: TGTGCCAGCAGTTTAGATCCTACGGGATTAGGCTACACCTTC
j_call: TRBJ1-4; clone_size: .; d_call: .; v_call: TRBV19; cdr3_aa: CASSISGGNEKLFF; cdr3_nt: TGTGCCAGTAGTATCTCGGGGGGGAATGAAAAACTGTTTTTT
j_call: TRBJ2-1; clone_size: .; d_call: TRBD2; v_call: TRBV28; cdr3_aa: CASSPLTSGSSYNEQFF; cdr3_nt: TGTGCCAGCAGTCCTCTGACTAGCGGGAGTTCCTACAATGAGCAGTTCTTC
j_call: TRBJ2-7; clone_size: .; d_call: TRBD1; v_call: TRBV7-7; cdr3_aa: CASSPGQGYEQYF; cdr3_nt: TGTGCTAGCAGCCCGGGACAGGGCTACGAGCAGTACTTC
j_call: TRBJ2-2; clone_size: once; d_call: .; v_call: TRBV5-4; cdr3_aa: CASSLEVGGQTGELFF; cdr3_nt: TGTGCCAGCAGCTTGGAGGTCGGGGGGCAAACCGGGGAGCTGTTTTTT
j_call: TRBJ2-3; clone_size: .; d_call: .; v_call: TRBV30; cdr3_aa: CAWSSSPSVRDPDTQYF; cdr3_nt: TGTGCCTGGAGTAGTTCCCCTAGCGTGAGAGACCCAGATACGCAGTATTTT
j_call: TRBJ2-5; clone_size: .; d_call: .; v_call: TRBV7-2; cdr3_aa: CASSSTGETQYF; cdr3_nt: TGTGCCAGCAGCTCAACAGGGGAGACCCAGTACTTC